Listed below are T cell receptor beta chains from one sample, sequenced in a study of response to subunit inactivated influenza vaccine. TCRdb independently ran MiXCR on the RT-PCR reads; one entry per CDR3 protein. Among hundreds of thousands of distinct CDR3 sequences listed, 16% were seen once. Specimen: CD4+ T cells sorted from PBMCs, collected less than 30 months after vaccination. The receptor set was obtained from a man in his fifties or sixties who received an inactivated influenza vaccine. CDR3s include the opening cysteine and the closing phenylalanine or tryptophan. Each record gives: J gene, V gene, D gene, clone size, CDR3 protein, CDR3 DNA. D genes are given only for firm matches. Size is stated for part of the rows, as once, few or many counts, or as a class when the clone is expanded.

j_call: TRBJ2-7
v_call: TRBV20-1
d_call: TRBD1
clone_size: NA
cdr3_aa: CSARGRGRLSYEQYF
cdr3_nt: TGCAGTGCTCGGGGCAGGGGGCGCCTATCGTACGAGCAGTACTTC

j_call: TRBJ2-3
v_call: TRBV21-1
d_call: NA
clone_size: many
cdr3_aa: CASTRPLRAGTDTQYF
cdr3_nt: TGTGCCAGCACCAGGCCTTTGCGGGCAGGCACAGATACGCAGTATTTT

j_call: TRBJ2-1
v_call: TRBV7-2
d_call: TRBD2
clone_size: NA
cdr3_aa: CASSPVLAGGYEQFF
cdr3_nt: TGTGCCAGCAGCCCTGTCCTAGCGGGAGGCTATGAGCAGTTCTTC

j_call: TRBJ2-7
v_call: TRBV2
d_call: NA
clone_size: few
cdr3_aa: CASSAENHYEQYF
cdr3_nt: TGTGCCAGCAGTGCTGAGAATCACTACGAGCAGTACTTC

j_call: TRBJ2-4
v_call: TRBV5-6
d_call: NA
clone_size: NA
cdr3_aa: CASSNPAGTEYF
cdr3_nt: TGTGCCAGCAGCAATCCGGCGGGGACCGAGTACTTC

j_call: TRBJ2-2
v_call: TRBV3-1
d_call: NA
clone_size: few
cdr3_aa: CASSEEFSRDTGELFF
cdr3_nt: TGTGCCAGCAGCGAGGAATTCTCCCGAGACACCGGGGAGCTGTTTTTT

j_call: TRBJ2-7
v_call: TRBV20-1
d_call: NA
clone_size: many
cdr3_aa: CSASSGTGGEQYF
cdr3_nt: TGCAGTGCTTCATCAGGGACCGGGGGCGAGCAGTACTTC

j_call: TRBJ2-5
v_call: TRBV7-2
d_call: NA
clone_size: few
cdr3_aa: CASSLRQSYQETQYF
cdr3_nt: TGTGCCAGCAGCCTTCGGCAGTCGTACCAAGAGACCCAGTACTTC

j_call: TRBJ1-2
v_call: TRBV5-1
d_call: NA
clone_size: NA
cdr3_aa: CASSWGTDGYGYTF
cdr3_nt: TGCGCCAGCAGCTGGGGAACCGATGGGTATGGCTACACCTTC

j_call: TRBJ2-7
v_call: TRBV20-1
d_call: TRBD1
clone_size: NA
cdr3_aa: CSAPTGSSYEQYF
cdr3_nt: TGCAGTGCTCCGACAGGGAGCTCCTACGAGCAGTACTTC

j_call: TRBJ2-7
v_call: TRBV7-2
d_call: TRBD1
clone_size: NA
cdr3_aa: CASSFEQGDSSYEQYF
cdr3_nt: TGTGCCAGCAGCTTCGAACAGGGGGACTCCTCCTACGAGCAGTACTTC

j_call: TRBJ2-3
v_call: TRBV20-1
d_call: NA
clone_size: NA
cdr3_aa: CSATAVRRGTDTQYF
cdr3_nt: TGCAGTGCCACGGCCGTGAGACGGGGCACAGATACGCAGTATTTT

j_call: TRBJ2-1
v_call: TRBV20-1
d_call: NA
clone_size: NA
cdr3_aa: CSAEPRQSSYNEQFF
cdr3_nt: TGCAGTGCTGAACCCCGACAAAGCTCCTACAATGAGCAGTTCTTC

j_call: TRBJ2-1
v_call: TRBV5-6
d_call: NA
clone_size: NA
cdr3_aa: CASSLRLDAYNEQFF
cdr3_nt: TGTGCCAGCAGCTTACGACTAGACGCCTACAATGAGCAGTTCTTC

j_call: TRBJ2-7
v_call: TRBV15
d_call: TRBD2
clone_size: NA
cdr3_aa: CATSRDGLAGDEQYF
cdr3_nt: TGTGCCACCAGCAGAGACGGCCTCGCGGGAGACGAGCAGTACTTT

j_call: TRBJ2-6
v_call: TRBV30
d_call: NA
clone_size: NA
cdr3_aa: CAWSKEGGTGANVLTF
cdr3_nt: TGTGCCTGGAGCAAAGAGGGGGGGACTGGGGCCAACGTCCTGACTTTC

j_call: TRBJ2-1
v_call: TRBV12-3/TRBV12-4
d_call: NA
clone_size: many
cdr3_aa: CASSLAQIGNNEQFF
cdr3_nt: TGTGCCAGCAGTTTAGCCCAGATAGGCAACAATGAGCAGTTCTTC

j_call: TRBJ1-1
v_call: TRBV2
d_call: NA
clone_size: NA
cdr3_aa: CASSARRANTEAFF
cdr3_nt: TGTGCCAGCAGTGCCCGGCGGGCAAACACTGAAGCTTTCTTT

j_call: TRBJ2-1
v_call: TRBV6-5
d_call: TRBD2
clone_size: few
cdr3_aa: CASSYAGALYNEQFF
cdr3_nt: TGTGCCAGCAGTTACGCGGGAGCGCTGTACAATGAGCAGTTCTTC

j_call: TRBJ2-1
v_call: TRBV12-3/TRBV12-4
d_call: TRBD1
clone_size: many
cdr3_aa: CASSLLGQGYNEQFF
cdr3_nt: TGTGCCAGCAGTTTATTGGGACAGGGCTACAATGAGCAGTTCTTC

j_call: TRBJ2-2
v_call: TRBV7-9
d_call: NA
clone_size: few
cdr3_aa: CASTRGGAGELFF
cdr3_nt: TGTGCCAGCACCCGCGGCGGGGCAGGGGAGCTGTTTTTT

j_call: TRBJ2-1
v_call: TRBV4-2
d_call: TRBD1
clone_size: few
cdr3_aa: CASSQDGQGLGNEQFF
cdr3_nt: TGTGCCAGCAGCCAAGACGGACAGGGCCTGGGGAATGAGCAGTTCTTC

j_call: TRBJ1-2
v_call: TRBV29-1
d_call: NA
clone_size: many
cdr3_aa: CSVVGRGGFGYTF
cdr3_nt: TGCAGCGTTGTGGGCCGGGGAGGGTTTGGCTACACCTTC

j_call: TRBJ2-1
v_call: TRBV7-2
d_call: TRBD1
clone_size: few
cdr3_aa: CASSLAGTGEYNEQFF
cdr3_nt: TGTGCCAGCAGCTTAGCCGGGACAGGGGAATACAATGAGCAGTTCTTC

j_call: TRBJ2-7
v_call: TRBV6-2/TRBV6-3
d_call: NA
clone_size: NA
cdr3_aa: CASSYTGFSYEQYF
cdr3_nt: TGTGCCAGCAGTTACACGGGGTTCTCCTACGAGCAGTACTTC

j_call: TRBJ2-3
v_call: TRBV12-3/TRBV12-4
d_call: NA
clone_size: NA
cdr3_aa: CASSLNQIPTQYF
cdr3_nt: TGTGCCAGCAGTTTAAATCAGATCCCTACGCAGTATTTT

j_call: TRBJ1-1
v_call: TRBV5-1
d_call: TRBD1
clone_size: few
cdr3_aa: CASSPGGQGSLEAFF
cdr3_nt: TGCGCCAGCAGCCCGGGGGGACAGGGGAGCTTGGAAGCTTTCTTT

j_call: TRBJ1-1
v_call: TRBV20-1
d_call: NA
clone_size: NA
cdr3_aa: CSAKKTGLPLNTEAFF
cdr3_nt: TGCAGTGCTAAAAAGACCGGTCTCCCACTGAACACTGAAGCTTTCTTT

j_call: TRBJ2-7
v_call: TRBV7-2
d_call: NA
clone_size: many
cdr3_aa: CASSLTLAAVEQYF
cdr3_nt: TGTGCCAGCAGCTTGACCCTCGCCGCAGTCGAGCAGTACTTC

j_call: TRBJ1-1
v_call: TRBV12-3/TRBV12-4
d_call: NA
clone_size: few
cdr3_aa: CASSLRGYGTEAFF
cdr3_nt: TGTGCCAGCAGTTTACGCGGGTACGGGACTGAAGCTTTCTTT

j_call: TRBJ2-5
v_call: TRBV2
d_call: NA
clone_size: NA
cdr3_aa: CASSFERETQYF
cdr3_nt: TGTGCCAGCAGTTTCGAGCGGGAGACCCAGTACTTC

j_call: TRBJ2-1
v_call: TRBV24-1
d_call: NA
clone_size: NA
cdr3_aa: CATSALYNEQFF
cdr3_nt: TGTGCCACCAGTGCCCTCTACAATGAGCAGTTCTTC

j_call: TRBJ1-1
v_call: TRBV10-3
d_call: NA
clone_size: few
cdr3_aa: CAISATGITEAFF
cdr3_nt: TGTGCCATCAGTGCTACAGGGATTACTGAAGCTTTCTTT

j_call: TRBJ1-2
v_call: TRBV7-2
d_call: NA
clone_size: few
cdr3_aa: CASSLARLGYGYTF
cdr3_nt: TGTGCCAGCAGCTTAGCCAGGCTGGGGTATGGCTACACCTTC

j_call: TRBJ1-1
v_call: TRBV20-1
d_call: NA
clone_size: NA
cdr3_aa: CSASQTVNTEAFF
cdr3_nt: TGCAGTGCTAGTCAGACAGTGAACACTGAAGCTTTCTTT

j_call: TRBJ2-2
v_call: TRBV7-8
d_call: NA
clone_size: few
cdr3_aa: CASSLGGNGELFF
cdr3_nt: TGTGCCAGCAGCTTAGGGGGAAACGGGGAGCTGTTTTTT